This T cell receptor (beta chain) was sequenced for a study of identical twins' blood T cells. Per the original methods: Each library had about 2 to 4 million CDR3 reads and about 85,000 to nearly 550,000 clonotypes. One entry per CDR3 protein results from TCRdb running MiXCR on the 5' RACE reads. Here the V and J calls rest on TCRdb's processing, not on the authors' analysis. Of a few hundred thousand distinct CDR3 sequences listed, around 30% are singletons. Donors were six healthy women in three monozygous twin pairs. This clonotype appeared many times. Trimming shortened V by 7 bases and J by 4 bases, and 19 bases separated the two germline ends. The CDR3 spans 14 residues. CDR1 is DFQATT and CDR2 is SNEGSKA in the germline V gene (reference sequence).

The sample comprised PBMCs. This clonotype was obtained from a woman aged 18 to 50 in good health. J is TRBJ1-1 and V is TRBV20-1; no clear D gene. CDR3 sequence reads: CSVGIRVKGTEAFF. The DNA for the CDR3 is TGCAGTGTAGGGATTAGGGTGAAGGGCACTGAAGCTTTCTTT.